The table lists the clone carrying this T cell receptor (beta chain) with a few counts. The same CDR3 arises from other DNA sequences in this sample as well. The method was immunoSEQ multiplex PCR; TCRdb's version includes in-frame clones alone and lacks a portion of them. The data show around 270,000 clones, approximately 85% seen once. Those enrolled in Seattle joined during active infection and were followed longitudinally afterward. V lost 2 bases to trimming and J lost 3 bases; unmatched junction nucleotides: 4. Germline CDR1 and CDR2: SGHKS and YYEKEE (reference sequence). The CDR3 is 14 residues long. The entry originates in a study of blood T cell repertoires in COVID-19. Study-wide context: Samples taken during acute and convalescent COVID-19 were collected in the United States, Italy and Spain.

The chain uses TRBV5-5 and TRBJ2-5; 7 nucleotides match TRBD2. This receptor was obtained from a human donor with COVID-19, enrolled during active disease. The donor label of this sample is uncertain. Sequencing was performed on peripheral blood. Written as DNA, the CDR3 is TGTGCCAGCAGCTTTGAGGGGAGGGAAGAGACCCAGTACTTC. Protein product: CASSFEGREETQYF.